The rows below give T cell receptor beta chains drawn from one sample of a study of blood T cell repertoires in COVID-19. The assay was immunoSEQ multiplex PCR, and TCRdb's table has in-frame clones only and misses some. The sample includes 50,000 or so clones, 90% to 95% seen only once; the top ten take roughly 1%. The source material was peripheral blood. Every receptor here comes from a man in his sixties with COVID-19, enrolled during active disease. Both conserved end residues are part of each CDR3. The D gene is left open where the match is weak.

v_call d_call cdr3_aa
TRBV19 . CASSSRVNTEAFF
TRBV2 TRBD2 CASSSSRLAGRTDTQYF
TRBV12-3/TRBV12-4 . CASRRGPGEQFF
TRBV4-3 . CASSQVYGSNQPQHF
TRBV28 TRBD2 CASSPRRGAYIQYF
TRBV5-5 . CASSLGAGNSPLHF
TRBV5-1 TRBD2 CASSFVAGSSYNEQFF
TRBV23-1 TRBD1 CASSRGTGVNSPLHF
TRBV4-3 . CASSQGVRVDYGYTF
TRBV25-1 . CASSAGGSYEQYF
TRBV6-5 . CASTDSEQYF
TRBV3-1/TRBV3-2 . CASSHKAGTTGYTF
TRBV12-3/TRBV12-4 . CASSLGGATEAFF
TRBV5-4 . CASSLAGVGTGELFF
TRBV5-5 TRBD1 CASSLDPGTGSSAFF
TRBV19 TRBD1 CASKGHRDRGTSYGYTF
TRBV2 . CASSDRASTPYTF
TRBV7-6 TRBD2 CASSSQPTGTSGRAVATQYF
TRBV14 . CASSQGTAGRLSYEQYF
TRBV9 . CASSVDTGSASPLHF
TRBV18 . CASSPYPGTRNTEAFF
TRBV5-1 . CASKVDNTDTQYF
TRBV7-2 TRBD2 CASSTGGGGLYEQYF
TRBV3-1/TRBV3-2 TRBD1 CASFSGTGNGELFF
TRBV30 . CAWGPMNTEAFF
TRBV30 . CAWSASSRVIYGYTF
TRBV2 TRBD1 CASKGGMFQPQHF
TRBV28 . CASSLWAGGSTDTQYF
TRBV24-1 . CATSDPDRIYGYTF
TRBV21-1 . CASSKLGQGVHPSTDTQYF
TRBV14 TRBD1 CASSHPTGKEQFF
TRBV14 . CASSQVVADTQYF
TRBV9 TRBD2 CASSVRAGAGLSTDTQYF
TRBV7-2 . CASSLGGETEAFF
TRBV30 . CAWSVYRQGNQPQHF
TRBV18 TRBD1 CASSSQGEMNTEAFF
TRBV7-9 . CASSLETGNTEAFF
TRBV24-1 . CATSFRGSTDTQYF
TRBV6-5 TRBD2 CASSRTSGGNEQYF
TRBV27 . CASSSVAGWTNEQFF
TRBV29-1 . CSVYGERTYEQYF
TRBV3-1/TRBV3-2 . CASSRWGDGWQYF
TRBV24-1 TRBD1 CATSAQGANYGYTF
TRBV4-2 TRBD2 CASSHVREATREQFF
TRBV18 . CASSPFSDNEQFF
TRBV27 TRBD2 CASSLQRGYTDTQYF
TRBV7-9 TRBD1 CASSLGTGNGYTF